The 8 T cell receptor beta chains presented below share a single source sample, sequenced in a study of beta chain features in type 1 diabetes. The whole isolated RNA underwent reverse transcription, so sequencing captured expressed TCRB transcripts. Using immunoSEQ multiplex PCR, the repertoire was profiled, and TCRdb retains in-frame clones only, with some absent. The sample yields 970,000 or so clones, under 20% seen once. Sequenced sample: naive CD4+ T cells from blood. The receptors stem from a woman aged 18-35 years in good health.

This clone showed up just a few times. In nucleotides, the CDR3 is TGTGCCAGCTATCCCGATGGGGGTGGAGATACGCAGTATTTT. Its protein is CASYPDGGGDTQYF. V and J are TRBV28 and TRBJ2-3, with D possibly called TRBD1 or TRBD2 (5 bases each). Germline V gene sequence: CDR1 MDHEN, CDR2 SYDVKM. The CDR3 is 14 residues long. V was cut by 8 bases and J by 5 bases, with 17 bases left in between.

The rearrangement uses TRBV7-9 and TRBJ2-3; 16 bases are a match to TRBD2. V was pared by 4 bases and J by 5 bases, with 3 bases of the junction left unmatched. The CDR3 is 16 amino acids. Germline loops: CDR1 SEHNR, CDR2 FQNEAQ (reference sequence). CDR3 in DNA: TGTGCCAGCAGCTGGGGACTAGCGGGAGGGCAAGATACGCAGTATTTT. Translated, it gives CASSWGLAGGQDTQYF.

CDR3 protein: CASSLAGLSANEQFF. CDR3 nucleotides: TGTGCCAGCAGCCTCGCCGGGTTAAGCGCTAATGAGCAGTTCTTC. This sequence joins TRBV9 and TRBJ2-1; D gene uncertain. Germline V lookup: CDR1 SGDLS, CDR2 YYNGEE. There are 15 residues in the CDR3. V lost 4 bases, J lost 7 bases, and 18 bases lay in between.

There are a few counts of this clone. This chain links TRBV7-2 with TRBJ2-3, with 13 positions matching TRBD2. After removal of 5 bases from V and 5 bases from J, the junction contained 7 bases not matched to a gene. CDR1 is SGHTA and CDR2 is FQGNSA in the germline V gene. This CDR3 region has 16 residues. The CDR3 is CASSPRTSGRGDTQYF. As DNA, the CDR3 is TGTGCCAGCAGCCCAAGGACTAGCGGGAGAGGAGATACGCAGTATTTT. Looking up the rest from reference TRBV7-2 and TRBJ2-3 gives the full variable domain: GAGVSQSPSNKVTEKGKDVELRCDPISGHTALYWYRQSLGQGLEFLIYFQGNSAPDKSGLPSDRFSAERTGGSVSTLTIQRTQQEDSAVYLCASSPRTSGRGDTQYFGPGTRLTVL.

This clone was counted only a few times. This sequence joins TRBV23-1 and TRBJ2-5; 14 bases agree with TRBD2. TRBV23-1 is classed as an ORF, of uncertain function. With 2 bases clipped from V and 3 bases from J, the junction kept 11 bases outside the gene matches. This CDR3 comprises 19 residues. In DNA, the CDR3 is TGCGCCAGCAGTCAAGGTCGACTAGCGGGAGGGCCGGTTAAAGAGACCCAGTACTTC. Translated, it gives CASSQGRLAGGPVKETQYF.

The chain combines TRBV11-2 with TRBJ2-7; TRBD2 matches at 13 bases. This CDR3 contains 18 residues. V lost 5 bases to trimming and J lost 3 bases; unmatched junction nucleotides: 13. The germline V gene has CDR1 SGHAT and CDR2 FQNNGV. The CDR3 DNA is TGTGCCAGCAGCCCCACCCCGAGGACTAGCGGGAGTTTCTACGAGCAGTACTTC. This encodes CASSPTPRTSGSFYEQYF.

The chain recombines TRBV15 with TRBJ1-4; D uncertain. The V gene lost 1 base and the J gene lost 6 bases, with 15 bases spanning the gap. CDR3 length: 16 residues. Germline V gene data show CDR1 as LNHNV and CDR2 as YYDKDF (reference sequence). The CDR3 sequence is CATSRAQGRFDEKLFF. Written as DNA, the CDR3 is TGTGCCACCAGCAGAGCCCAAGGCAGGTTCGATGAAAAACTGTTTTTT.

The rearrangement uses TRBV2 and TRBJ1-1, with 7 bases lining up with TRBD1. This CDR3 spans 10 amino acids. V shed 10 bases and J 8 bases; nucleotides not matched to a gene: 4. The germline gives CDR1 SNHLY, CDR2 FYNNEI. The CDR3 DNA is TGTGCCACCGGGACAGCCGAAGCTTTCTTT. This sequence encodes CATGTAEAFF.